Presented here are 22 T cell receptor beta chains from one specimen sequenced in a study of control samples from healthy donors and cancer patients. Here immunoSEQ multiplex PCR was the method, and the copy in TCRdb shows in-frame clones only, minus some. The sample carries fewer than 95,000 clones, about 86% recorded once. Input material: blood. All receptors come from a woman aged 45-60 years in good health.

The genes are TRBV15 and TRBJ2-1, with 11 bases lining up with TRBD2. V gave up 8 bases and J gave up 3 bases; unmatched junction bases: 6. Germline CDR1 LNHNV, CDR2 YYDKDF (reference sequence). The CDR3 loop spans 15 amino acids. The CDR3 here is CATLKGLADYNEQFF. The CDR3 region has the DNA TGTGCCACCCTTAAGGGACTAGCGGACTACAATGAGCAGTTCTTC.

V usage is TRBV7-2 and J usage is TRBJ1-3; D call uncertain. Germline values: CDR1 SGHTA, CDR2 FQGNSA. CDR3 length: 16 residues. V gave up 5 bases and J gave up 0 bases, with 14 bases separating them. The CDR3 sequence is CASSLEKWVSGNTIYF. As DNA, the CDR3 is TGTGCCAGCAGCCTTGAAAAATGGGTCTCTGGAAACACCATATATTTT.

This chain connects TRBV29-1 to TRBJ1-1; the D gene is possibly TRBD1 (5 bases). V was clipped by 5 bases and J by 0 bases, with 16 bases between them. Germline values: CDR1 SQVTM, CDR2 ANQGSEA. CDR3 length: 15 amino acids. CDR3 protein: CSVSGGESMNTEAFF. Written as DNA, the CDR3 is TGCAGCGTTAGCGGGGGGGAGAGTATGAACACTGAAGCTTTCTTT.

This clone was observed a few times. CDR3 sequence (DNA): TGTGCCAGCAGCTTGGGTGATCTCTCTGGAAACACCATATATTTT. Residues: CASSLGDLSGNTIYF. The rearrangement links TRBV7-9 to TRBJ1-3; D call uncertain. Trimming left V 3 bases short and J 0 bases short, with 9 bases between. This CDR3 spans 15 amino acids. The germline CDR1 and CDR2 sequences are SEHNR and FQNEAQ (reference sequence).

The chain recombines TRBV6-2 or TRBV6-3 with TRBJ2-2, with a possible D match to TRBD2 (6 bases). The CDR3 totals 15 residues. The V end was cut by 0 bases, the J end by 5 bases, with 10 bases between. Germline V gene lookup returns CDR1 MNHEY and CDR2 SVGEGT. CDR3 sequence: CASSYSRGATGELFF. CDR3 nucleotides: TGTGCCAGCAGTTACTCCCGCGGGGCGACCGGGGAGCTGTTTTTT.

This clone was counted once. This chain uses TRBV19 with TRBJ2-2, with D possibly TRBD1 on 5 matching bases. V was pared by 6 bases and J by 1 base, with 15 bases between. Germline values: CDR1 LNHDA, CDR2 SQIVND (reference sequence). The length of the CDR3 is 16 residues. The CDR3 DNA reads TGTGCCAGTAGCACCCAGGGCGGTTGGAACACCGGGGAGCTGTTTTTT. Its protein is CASSTQGGWNTGELFF.

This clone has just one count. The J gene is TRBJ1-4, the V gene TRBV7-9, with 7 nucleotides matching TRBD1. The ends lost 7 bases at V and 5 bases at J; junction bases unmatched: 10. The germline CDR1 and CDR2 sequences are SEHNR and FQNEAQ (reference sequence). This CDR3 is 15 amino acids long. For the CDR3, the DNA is TGTGCCAGCAACCCTCTACAGGGGAAGAATGAAAAACTGTTTTTT. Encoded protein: CASNPLQGKNEKLFF. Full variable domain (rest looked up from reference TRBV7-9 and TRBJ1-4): DTGVSQNPRHKITKRGQNVTFRCDPISEHNRLYWYRQTLGQGPEFLTYFQNEAQLEKSRLLSDRFSAERPKGSFSTLEIQRTEQGDSAMYLCASNPLQGKNEKLFFGSGTQLSVL.

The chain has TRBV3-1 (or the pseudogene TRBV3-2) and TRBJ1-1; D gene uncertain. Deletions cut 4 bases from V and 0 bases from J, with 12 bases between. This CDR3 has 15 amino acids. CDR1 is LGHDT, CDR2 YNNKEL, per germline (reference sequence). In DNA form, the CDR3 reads TGTGCCAGCAGCCCTAAGTGGCTCCTGAACACTGAAGCTTTCTTT. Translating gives CASSPKWLLNTEAFF.

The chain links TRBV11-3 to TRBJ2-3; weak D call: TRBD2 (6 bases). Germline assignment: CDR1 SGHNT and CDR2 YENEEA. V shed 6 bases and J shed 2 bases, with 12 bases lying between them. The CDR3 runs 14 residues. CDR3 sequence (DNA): TGTGCCAGCAGTCCGGAGGGGTCCACAGATACGCAGTATTTT. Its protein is CASSPEGSTDTQYF.

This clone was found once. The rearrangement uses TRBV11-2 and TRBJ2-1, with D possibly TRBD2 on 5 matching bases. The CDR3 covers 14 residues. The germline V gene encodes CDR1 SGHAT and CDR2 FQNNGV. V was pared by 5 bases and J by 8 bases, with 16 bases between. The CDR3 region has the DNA TGTGCCAGCAGCCTCTCGCTAGCTTCGCATGAGCAGTTCTTC. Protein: CASSLSLASHEQFF.

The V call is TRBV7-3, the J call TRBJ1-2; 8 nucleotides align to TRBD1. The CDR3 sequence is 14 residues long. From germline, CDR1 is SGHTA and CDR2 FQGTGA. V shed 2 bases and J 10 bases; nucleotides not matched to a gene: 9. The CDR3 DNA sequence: TGTGCCAGCAGCTTAGACAGGGGCCGCGGTAACTACACCTTC. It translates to CASSLDRGRGNYTF.

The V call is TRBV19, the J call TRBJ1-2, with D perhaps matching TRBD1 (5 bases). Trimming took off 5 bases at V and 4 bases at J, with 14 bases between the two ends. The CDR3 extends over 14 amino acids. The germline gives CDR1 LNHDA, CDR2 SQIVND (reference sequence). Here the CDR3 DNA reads TGTGCCAGTAGTCCCCAGGGCAGGACCTATGGCTACACCTTC. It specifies CASSPQGRTYGYTF.

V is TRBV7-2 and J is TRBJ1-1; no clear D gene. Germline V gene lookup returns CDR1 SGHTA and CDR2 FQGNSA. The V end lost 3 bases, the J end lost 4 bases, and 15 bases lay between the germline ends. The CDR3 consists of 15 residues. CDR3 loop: CASSLQTILGTEAFF. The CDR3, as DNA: TGTGCCAGCAGCTTGCAGACTATCCTGGGCACTGAAGCTTTCTTT.

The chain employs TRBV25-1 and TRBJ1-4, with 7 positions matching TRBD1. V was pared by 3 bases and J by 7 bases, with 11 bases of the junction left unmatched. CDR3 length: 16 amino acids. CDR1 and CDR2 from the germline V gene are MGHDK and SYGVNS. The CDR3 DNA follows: TGTGCCAGCAGTGACCCATTCAGGGGGGAAGCTGAAAAACTGTTTTTT. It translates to CASSDPFRGEAEKLFF.

The CDR3 DNA reads as TGTGCCAGCAGTTCAGCTCCCGACAGGGGACTTAACTATGGCTACACCTTC. Amino acid sequence: CASSSAPDRGLNYGYTF. The chain carries TRBV9 and TRBJ1-2, with TRBD1 matching 8 bases. CDR3 size: 17 residues. Germline V gene sequence: CDR1 SGDLS, CDR2 YYNGEE. Trimming removed 5 bases from V and 1 base from J; junction bases left unmatched: 13.

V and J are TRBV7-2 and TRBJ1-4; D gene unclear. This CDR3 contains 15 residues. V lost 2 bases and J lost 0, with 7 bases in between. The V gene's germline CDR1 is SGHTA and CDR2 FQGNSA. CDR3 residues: CASSLKVATNEKLFF. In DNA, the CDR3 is TGTGCCAGCAGCTTAAAGGTTGCAACTAATGAAAAACTGTTTTTT.

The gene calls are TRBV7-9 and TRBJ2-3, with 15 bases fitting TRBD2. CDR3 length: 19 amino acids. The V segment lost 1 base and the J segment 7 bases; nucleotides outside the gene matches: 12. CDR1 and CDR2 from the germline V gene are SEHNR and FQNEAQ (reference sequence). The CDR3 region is CASSLVPLGLAGGPHTQYF. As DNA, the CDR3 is TGTGCCAGCAGCTTAGTCCCGCTGGGACTAGCGGGGGGCCCCCATACGCAGTATTTT.

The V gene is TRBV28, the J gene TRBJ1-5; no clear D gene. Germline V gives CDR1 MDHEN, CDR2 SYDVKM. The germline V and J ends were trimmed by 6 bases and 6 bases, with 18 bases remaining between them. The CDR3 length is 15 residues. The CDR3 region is CASSLGMGFRQPQHF. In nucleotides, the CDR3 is TGTGCCAGCAGCCTCGGAATGGGGTTTCGTCAGCCCCAGCATTTT.

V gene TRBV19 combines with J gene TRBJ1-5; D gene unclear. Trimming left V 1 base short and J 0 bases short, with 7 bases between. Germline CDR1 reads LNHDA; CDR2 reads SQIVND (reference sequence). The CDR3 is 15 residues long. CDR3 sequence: CASSIGLNSNQPQHF. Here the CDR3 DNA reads TGTGCCAGTAGTATAGGACTGAATAGCAATCAGCCCCAGCATTTT.

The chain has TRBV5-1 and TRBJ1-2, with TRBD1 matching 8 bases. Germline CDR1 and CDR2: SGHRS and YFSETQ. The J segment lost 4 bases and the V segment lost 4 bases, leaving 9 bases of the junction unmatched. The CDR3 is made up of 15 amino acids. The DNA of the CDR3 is TGCGCCAGCAGCCCTGATGGACAGGGACTCTATGGCTACACCTTC. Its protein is CASSPDGQGLYGYTF.

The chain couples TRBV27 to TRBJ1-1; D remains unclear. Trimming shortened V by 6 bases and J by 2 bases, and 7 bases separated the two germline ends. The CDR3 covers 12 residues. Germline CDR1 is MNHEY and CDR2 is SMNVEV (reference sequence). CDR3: CASRRGNTEAFF. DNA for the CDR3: TGTGCCAGCAGACGGGGAAACACTGAAGCTTTCTTT.

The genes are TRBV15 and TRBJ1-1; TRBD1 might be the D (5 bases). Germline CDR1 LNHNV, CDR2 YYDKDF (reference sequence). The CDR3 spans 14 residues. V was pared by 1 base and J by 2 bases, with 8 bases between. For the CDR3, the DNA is TGTGCCACCAGCAGAGGACGGACAAACACTGAAGCTTTCTTT. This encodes CATSRGRTNTEAFF.